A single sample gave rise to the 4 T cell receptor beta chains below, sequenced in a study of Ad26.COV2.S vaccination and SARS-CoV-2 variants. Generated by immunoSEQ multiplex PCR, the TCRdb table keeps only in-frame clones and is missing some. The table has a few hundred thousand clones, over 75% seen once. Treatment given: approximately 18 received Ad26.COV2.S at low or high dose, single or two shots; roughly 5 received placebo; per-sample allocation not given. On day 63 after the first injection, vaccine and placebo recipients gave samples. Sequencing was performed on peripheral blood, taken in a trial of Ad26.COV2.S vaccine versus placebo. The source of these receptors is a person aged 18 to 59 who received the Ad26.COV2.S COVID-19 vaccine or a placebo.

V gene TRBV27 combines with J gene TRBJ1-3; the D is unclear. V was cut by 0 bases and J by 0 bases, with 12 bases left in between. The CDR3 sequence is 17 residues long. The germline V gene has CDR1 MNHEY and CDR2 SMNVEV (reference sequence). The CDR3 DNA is TGTGCCAGCAGTTTATCAGCCGGGGAATTCTCTGGAAACACCATATATTTT. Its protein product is CASSLSAGEFSGNTIYF.

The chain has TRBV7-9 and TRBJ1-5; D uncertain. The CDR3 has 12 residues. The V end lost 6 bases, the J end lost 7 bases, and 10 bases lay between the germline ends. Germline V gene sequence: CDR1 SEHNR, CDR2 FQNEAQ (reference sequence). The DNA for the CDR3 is TGTGCCAGCAGTCGAGACTTCCAGCCCCAGCATTTT. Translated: CASSRDFQPQHF.

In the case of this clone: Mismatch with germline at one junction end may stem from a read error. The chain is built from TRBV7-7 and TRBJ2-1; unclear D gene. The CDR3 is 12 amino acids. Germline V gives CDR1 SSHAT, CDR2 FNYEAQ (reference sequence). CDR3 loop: CASSLQMGEQFF. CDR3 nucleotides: TGTGCTAGCAGCTTACAAATGGGGGAGCAGTTCTTC. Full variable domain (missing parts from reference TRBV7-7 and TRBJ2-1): GAGVSQSPRYKVTKRGQDVTLRCDPISSHATLYWYQQALGQGPEFLTYFNYEAQPDKSGLPSDRFSAERPEGSISTLTIQRTEQRDSAMYRCASSLQMGEQFFGPGTRLTVL.

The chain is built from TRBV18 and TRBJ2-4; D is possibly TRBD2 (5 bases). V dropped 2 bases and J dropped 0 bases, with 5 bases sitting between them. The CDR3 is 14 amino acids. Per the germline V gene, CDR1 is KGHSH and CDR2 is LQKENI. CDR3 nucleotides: TGTGCCAGCTCACCAAGCGGAGCCAAAAACATTCAGTACTTC. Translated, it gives CASSPSGAKNIQYF.